Below, one T cell receptor beta chain is given with its context. One junction end disagrees with the germline gene, perhaps due to a read error. The entry originates in a study of blood T cell repertoires in COVID-19. About the study: There were acute and convalescent COVID-19 samples, and they came from the United States, Italy and Spain. T cells, B-cell-depleted T cells, or PBMCs provided the cDNA or gDNA that served as material.

This CDR3 contains 14 residues. Germline lookup yields CDR1 MNHNS and CDR2 SASEGT. Some clones are missing from TCRdb's copy, which holds only in-frame ones; the method was immunoSEQ multiplex PCR. The repertoire holds 110,000 or so clones, with more than 75% as singletons. Sequenced: peripheral blood. V usage is TRBV6-1 and J usage is TRBJ1-2; D ambiguous. The receptor comes from a woman aged 35 to 49 with acute or convalescent COVID-19. The CDR3 nucleotides read TGTGCCAGCAGTGAAGACCCCCGAAACTACGGCTACACCTTC. Its protein is CASSEDPRNYGYTF.